This T cell receptor beta chain was captured in a study of identifying expanded T cells in peripheral blood. Clones were read by immunoSEQ multiplex PCR, and TCRdb kept only the in-frame ones, dropping some. The table has 60,000 or so clones, over 75% seen once. This clone has only a few counts. Trimming cost V 0 bases and J 6 bases, with 1 base left between them. CDR1 and CDR2 (germline): SGHRS, YFSETQ. CDR3 length equals 11 residues. The sample taken for sequencing was blood. This sequence was found in a person between 18 and 75 years old in good health. This rearrangement joins TRBV5-1 to TRBJ2-1, with D uncertain. This CDR3 is CASSLANEQFF. The CDR3 coding sequence is TGCGCCAGCAGCTTGGCCAATGAGCAGTTCTTC.